The present T cell receptor (beta chain) was sequenced within a study of immune evolution from preneoplasia to lung adenocarcinoma. Study-level results: Later-stage lesions appeared to have more T cells, more diversity, less clonality. T cell clonality was higher in KRAS-mutant than EGFR-mutant or wild-type nodules. From normal lung to invasive adenocarcinoma, top clone frequencies appeared to decrease.

With regard to this clone: Its antigen is still unknown.

Clones were sequenced by immunoSEQ multiplex PCR, and TCRdb holds only the in-frame ones, with some missing. The sample shows 7,000 to 9,000 clones, about four fifths of them seen only once. This CDR3 contains 12 residues. Trimming removed 2 bases at V and 3 bases at J, with 5 bases between. The chain has TRBV5-3 and TRBJ1-2; D is unclear. TRBV5-3 is an ORF for which the function is uncertain. This clonotype was sampled from a person aged 40-50 years with lung adenocarcinoma. Input material: FFPE invasive lung adenocarcinoma tissue. The chain's CDR3 is CARSFRDYGYTF. The DNA for the CDR3 is TGTGCCAGAAGCTTCCGTGACTATGGCTACACCTTC.